The sample holds a few counts of the clone carrying this TCR beta chain. A single record per CDR3 protein comes from TCRdb applying MiXCR to the 5' RACE reads. The sample lists around 40,000 distinct CDR3 sequences; about 7% were seen once. This sample is part of a study of T cells after yellow fever vaccination. V was clipped by 2 bases and J by 2 bases, with 16 bases between them. Germline lookup yields CDR1 SGHVS and CDR2 FQNEAQ. The length of the CDR3 is 16 residues. The chain couples TRBV7-8 to TRBJ2-7; a weak D match, TRBD2 (6 bases). The sequences come from CD8+ T cells not binding an NS4B(214-222) dextramer, sorted from PBMCs, collected 45 days after the yellow fever booster vaccination. The clonotype comes from a man aged 25-45 years who received the YFV17D yellow fever vaccine. CDR3: CASSLRFGGGPYEQYF. As DNA, the CDR3 is TGTGCCAGCAGCTTACGATTCGGGGGTGGGCCCTACGAGCAGTACTTC.